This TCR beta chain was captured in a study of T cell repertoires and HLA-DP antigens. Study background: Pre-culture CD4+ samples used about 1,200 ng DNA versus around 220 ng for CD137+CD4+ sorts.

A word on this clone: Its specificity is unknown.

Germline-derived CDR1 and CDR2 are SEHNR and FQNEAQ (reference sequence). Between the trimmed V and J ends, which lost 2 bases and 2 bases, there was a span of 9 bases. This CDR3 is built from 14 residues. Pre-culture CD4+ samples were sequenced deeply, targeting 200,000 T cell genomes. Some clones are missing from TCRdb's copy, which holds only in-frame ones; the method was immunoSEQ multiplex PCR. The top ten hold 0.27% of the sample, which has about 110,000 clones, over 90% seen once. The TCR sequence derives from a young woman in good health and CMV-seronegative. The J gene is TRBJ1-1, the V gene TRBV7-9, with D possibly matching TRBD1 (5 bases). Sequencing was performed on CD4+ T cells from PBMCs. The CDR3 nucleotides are TGTGCCAGCAGCTTACGACAGATTAACACTGAAGCTTTCTTT. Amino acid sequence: CASSLRQINTEAFF.